The T cell receptor beta chain described here comes from a study of shared clonotypes between healthy human individuals. The CDR3 sequence is 15 residues long. Germline V gene data show CDR1 as SGHAT and CDR2 as FQDESV (reference sequence). Trimming shortened V by 2 bases and J by 3 bases, and 11 bases separated the two germline ends. TCRdb keeps only in-frame clones here, not all; method: immunoSEQ multiplex PCR. Of some 1,100,000 clones listed, approximately 80% were seen once; the top ten hold more than 0.5%. Sequencing was performed on memory CD4+ T cells from PBMCs. Subset reported: CD45RA-negative fraction. The source of this sequence is a young man in good health. Some clones in this sample may be carry-over from other donors' samples. J is TRBJ2-1 and V is TRBV11-1; weak D call: TRBD2 (5 bases). CDR3 loop: CASSLMLALYNEQFF. The DNA of the CDR3 is TGTGCCAGCAGCTTAATGCTAGCCCTCTACAATGAGCAGTTCTTC.